These T cell receptor beta chains were read from a single sample in a study of regulatory T cells in long-lasting Graves disease. TCRdb ran MiXCR on the multiplex PCR reads and lists one entry per CDR3 protein. The repertoire holds 500,000 to 700,000 distinct CDR3 sequences, with under 20% as singletons. These data are also associated with another study on T cells in Graves' hyperthyroidism and ophthalmopathy.

The specimen was peripheral blood mononuclear cells (PBMCs), collected at new diagnosis, from a patient treated with antithyroid drugs. The source of these receptors is a woman younger than 45 with Graves disease. Both conserved end residues are part of each CDR3. D genes are given only for firm matches. The listing skips clone size in some rows; elsewhere it reads once, few, many or a size class.

D: -; V: TRBV5-1; size: few; J: TRBJ2-7; CDR3: CASREGGEQYF; DNA: TGCGCCAGCAGGGAGGGTGGCGAGCAGTACTTC
D: -; V: TRBV11-2; size: many; J: TRBJ2-1; CDR3: CASSPSGRGEQFF; DNA: TGTGCCAGCAGCCCCTCAGGGAGGGGGGAGCAGTTCTTC
D: -; V: TRBV27; size: many; J: TRBJ1-5; CDR3: CAVGTSLNQPQHF; DNA: TGTGCCGTGGGGACAAGCCTCAATCAGCCCCAGCATTTT
D: -; V: TRBV20-1; size: -; J: TRBJ1-4; CDR3: CSARRDLNEKLFF; DNA: TGCAGTGCTAGACGTGACCTTAATGAAAAACTGTTTTTT
D: -; V: TRBV20-1; size: -; J: TRBJ1-2; CDR3: CSARGEGGRSFGYTF; DNA: TGCAGTGCTAGAGGGGAGGGGGGAAGGTCTTTCGGCTACACCTTC
D: TRBD2; V: TRBV5-6; size: many; J: TRBJ2-5; CDR3: CASSFLSGSGETQYF; DNA: TGTGCCAGCAGCTTCCTGAGCGGGAGTGGAGAGACCCAGTACTTC
D: -; V: TRBV28; size: many; J: TRBJ1-5; CDR3: CASSLPPNQPQHF; DNA: TGTGCCAGCAGTTTACCCCCTAATCAGCCCCAGCATTTT
D: TRBD2; V: TRBV3-1; size: -; J: TRBJ2-3; CDR3: CASSQTSGSPDTQYF; DNA: TGTGCCAGCAGCCAAACTAGCGGGAGCCCAGATACGCAGTATTTT
D: -; V: TRBV6-1; size: many; J: TRBJ1-4; CDR3: CASSRDNGAKLFF; DNA: TGTGCCAGCAGCCGGGACAACGGGGCAAAACTGTTTTTT
D: -; V: TRBV7-9; size: -; J: TRBJ1-4; CDR3: CASSPPREGATNEKLFF; DNA: TGTGCCAGCAGCCCCCCGCGGGAGGGTGCAACTAATGAAAAACTGTTTTTT
D: -; V: TRBV6-1; size: many; J: TRBJ1-5; CDR3: CASGLVQPQHF; DNA: TGTGCCAGCGGCCTGGTTCAGCCCCAGCATTTT
D: -; V: TRBV20-1; size: many; J: TRBJ2-5; CDR3: CSAWWDLETQYF; DNA: TGCAGTGCTTGGTGGGACCTAGAGACCCAGTACTTC
D: TRBD1; V: TRBV5-4; size: few; J: TRBJ1-2; CDR3: CASSLRGGQTYGYTF; DNA: TGTGCCAGCAGCTTGAGAGGGGGACAGACCTATGGCTACACCTTC
D: -; V: TRBV24-1; size: many; J: TRBJ1-1; CDR3: CATSEAGEAFF; DNA: TGTGCCACCAGTGAGGCAGGTGAAGCTTTCTTT
D: -; V: TRBV28; size: many; J: TRBJ1-1; CDR3: CASSWDAGWERGTEAFF; DNA: TGTGCCAGCAGCTGGGATGCGGGATGGGAGAGGGGCACTGAAGCTTTCTTT
D: -; V: TRBV7-9; size: few; J: TRBJ1-6; CDR3: CASSLADRDNSPLHF; DNA: TGTGCCAGCAGCTTAGCGGATAGGGATAATTCACCCCTCCACTTT
D: -; V: TRBV7-2; size: -; J: TRBJ2-7; CDR3: CASTRARPDHEQYF; DNA: TGTGCCAGCACTCGGGCGCGCCCAGACCACGAGCAGTACTTC
D: TRBD2; V: TRBV6-1; size: -; J: TRBJ2-5; CDR3: CASSPLWGGVRETQYF; DNA: TGTGCCAGCAGTCCTCTTTGGGGGGGAGTACGAGAGACCCAGTACTTC
D: TRBD2; V: TRBV20-1; size: few; J: TRBJ2-1; CDR3: CSAREPGLAGLSSYNEQFF; DNA: TGCAGTGCTAGAGAACCGGGACTAGCGGGACTGAGCTCCTACAATGAGCAGTTCTTC
D: -; V: TRBV6-1; size: -; J: TRBJ1-4; CDR3: CASRPGRNNEKLFF; DNA: TGTGCCAGCAGACCGGGACGTAATAATGAAAAACTGTTTTTT
D: -; V: TRBV6-1; size: -; J: TRBJ2-7; CDR3: CASRGYNEQYF; DNA: TGTGCCAGCAGGGGCTATAACGAGCAGTACTTC
D: TRBD1; V: TRBV7-9; size: -; J: TRBJ2-3; CDR3: CASSSTGADTQYF; DNA: TGTGCCAGCAGCTCGACAGGGGCAGATACGCAGTATTTT
D: TRBD2; V: TRBV20-1; size: many; J: TRBJ2-1; CDR3: CSAGEGFSGRDEQFF; DNA: TGCAGTGCTGGGGAGGGGTTTAGCGGGAGAGATGAGCAGTTCTTC
D: TRBD2; V: TRBV6-4; size: few; J: TRBJ2-3; CDR3: CASSDSVSSGITDTQYF; DNA: TGTGCCAGCAGTGACTCGGTGTCTAGCGGGATTACAGATACGCAGTATTTT
D: -; V: TRBV27; size: many; J: TRBJ1-6; CDR3: CATLLTGVTHSPLHF; DNA: TGTGCCACCCTATTGACAGGCGTGACTCATTCACCCCTCCACTTT
D: TRBD1; V: TRBV6-2/TRBV6-3; size: many; J: TRBJ1-6; CDR3: CASSPRQGADYSPLHF; DNA: TGTGCCAGCAGTCCTCGACAGGGAGCGGACTATTCACCCCTCCACTTT
D: -; V: TRBV15; size: -; J: TRBJ2-2; CDR3: CATRGYPGELFF; DNA: TGTGCCACCAGGGGGTATCCCGGGGAGTTGTTTTTT
D: -; V: TRBV12-3/TRBV12-4; size: many; J: TRBJ1-1; CDR3: CASSYKGAGGTEAFF; DNA: TGTGCCAGCAGTTACAAGGGTGCGGGAGGCACTGAAGCTTTCTTT